The rows below give T cell receptor beta chains drawn from one sample of a study of T cell responses to AZD1222 COVID-19 vaccine. Using immunoSEQ multiplex PCR, the repertoire was profiled, and TCRdb retains in-frame clones only, with some absent. Seen here are around 110,000 clones, roughly 90% observed once, and the top ten hold 5.5% to 8%. Sequencing used peripheral blood, obtained on day 0 of AZD1222 vaccination. The source is an adult in good health. Each CDR3 is given with its conserved first and last residue. A D gene is named only where the DNA matches it firmly. Where a row states a size, it is once, few, many or the class of an expanded clone; other rows omit it.

J,V,D,size,length,DNA,CDR3
TRBJ1-3,TRBV5-6,NA,NA,16,TGTGCCAGCAGCTTGGCCGTAACTGCCAGGGGAAACACCATATATTTT,CASSLAVTARGNTIYF
TRBJ1-1,TRBV24-1,TRBD1,NA,13,TGTGCCAATCGGACAGGGAGGAACACTGAAGCTTTCTTT,CANRTGRNTEAFF
TRBJ1-6,TRBV5-6,TRBD1,NA,14,TGTGCCAGCAAATGGGACAGCCCTAATTCACCCCTCCACTTT,CASKWDSPNSPLHF
TRBJ1-1,TRBV19,NA,NA,13,TGTGCCAGTAGAATCCAGGGGTACACTGAAGCTTTCTTT,CASRIQGYTEAFF
TRBJ1-1,TRBV28,NA,NA,13,TGTGCCAGCTCCAGGGGTTTGAACACTGAAGCTTTCTTT,CASSRGLNTEAFF
TRBJ2-2,TRBV7-9,NA,NA,14,TGTGCCAGCAGCTTAGGAGGCCAGCTTGGAGAGCTGTTTTTT,CASSLGGQLGELFF
TRBJ2-2,TRBV21-1,NA,NA,16,TGTGCCAGCAGCTGGCGGGACAGGACGAACACCGGGGAGCTGTTTTTT,CASSWRDRTNTGELFF
TRBJ1-5,TRBV15,NA,NA,13,TGTGCCACCAGCGTCGACGGGAATCAGCCCCAGCATTTT,CATSVDGNQPQHF
TRBJ2-1,TRBV19,TRBD1,NA,20,TGTGCCAGTAGCCGACAGGGGGCGTCGTTGGCTCCCAGCTCCTACAATGAGCAGTTCTTC,CASSRQGASLAPSSYNEQFF
TRBJ2-3,TRBV28,TRBD2,NA,16,TGTGCCAGCAGTTTAGGAGCGGGAGGGCCTAAAGATACGCAGTATTTT,CASSLGAGGPKDTQYF
TRBJ1-1,TRBV5-1,TRBD1,NA,14,TGCGCCAGCAGCCCGCATCTCGGACAGGGTGAAGCTTTCTTT,CASSPHLGQGEAFF
TRBJ2-5,TRBV6-2/TRBV6-3,TRBD2,NA,15,TGTGCCAGCAGCGTCCTAGCGGGAGCTATAGGGACCCAGTACTTC,CASSVLAGAIGTQYF
TRBJ2-1,TRBV4-3,NA,NA,18,TGCGCCAGCAGCCCCGGGGGGCAGGGAGTGGTAGGGGACAATGAGCAGTTCTTC,CASSPGGQGVVGDNEQFF
TRBJ2-3,TRBV7-2,NA,NA,17,TGTGCCAGCAGCTTAGCGCCCCCGAGGGAATGGACAGATACGCAGTATTTT,CASSLAPPREWTDTQYF
TRBJ1-2,TRBV27,TRBD1,NA,16,TGTGCCAGCAGTCCCACAGAGGGACAGGGAAACTATGGCTACACCTTC,CASSPTEGQGNYGYTF
TRBJ2-5,TRBV21-1,NA,NA,16,TGTGCCAGCAGCAAAGAGGGGGGAGGGAGGTGGAAGACCCAGTACTTC,CASSKEGGGRWKTQYF
TRBJ2-3,TRBV25-1,NA,NA,15,TGTGCCAGCAGTTATGGGCTTGCCCATTCAGATACGCAGTATTTT,CASSYGLAHSDTQYF
TRBJ1-3,TRBV18,NA,NA,13,TGTGCCAGCTCCCCTGGGGAAGGAAACACCATATATTTT,CASSPGEGNTIYF
TRBJ2-7,TRBV28,TRBD2,NA,15,TGTGCCAGCAGTTCCCGGACTAGCGGGAGCTACGAGCAGTACTTC,CASSSRTSGSYEQYF
TRBJ2-2,TRBV4-3,NA,NA,16,TGCGCCAGCAGCCAAGATCTTATCAGAAACACCGGGGAGCTGTTTTTT,CASSQDLIRNTGELFF
TRBJ2-7,TRBV5-1,NA,NA,14,TGCGCCAGCAGCCCGGGACACAAAAGCTACGAGCAGTACTTC,CASSPGHKSYEQYF
TRBJ2-1,TRBV18,TRBD2,NA,16,TGTGCCAGCTCAACCCTGACTAGCGGGGGAAACAATGAGCAGTTCTTC,CASSTLTSGGNNEQFF
TRBJ1-1,TRBV6-5,NA,NA,13,TGTGCCAGCACCGGGACGGTCAACACTGAAGCTTCCTTT,CASTGTVNTEASF
TRBJ1-5,TRBV18,NA,NA,15,TGTGCCAGCTCAGTTGGGGGTAGTTCTGAGAGGCCCCAGCATTTT,CASSVGGSSERPQHF
TRBJ2-2,TRBV12-3/TRBV12-4,NA,few,12,TGTGCCAGCAGTTTAGGGGCGGGGGAGCTGTTTTTT,CASSLGAGELFF